These 23 T cell receptor beta chains were sequenced from one sample in a study of T cell responses to AZD1222 COVID-19 vaccine. Assay: immunoSEQ multiplex PCR; the TCRdb copy retains only in-frame clones and omits some. The data hold over 100,000 clones, with approximately 90% observed a single time. The input for sequencing was peripheral blood, taken on day 0 of AZD1222 vaccination. These receptors were collected from an adult in good health.

V and J are TRBV5-1 and TRBJ2-1; 14 bases agree with TRBD2. The CDR3 covers 15 residues. V lost 4 bases, J lost 4 bases, and 1 base stayed unmatched. Per the germline V gene, CDR1 is SGHRS and CDR2 is YFSETQ. The CDR3 loop is CASSGTSGGYNEQFF. As DNA, the CDR3 is TGCGCCAGCAGCGGGACTAGCGGGGGTTACAATGAGCAGTTCTTC.

This rearrangement joins TRBV15 to TRBJ1-5, with 8 bases fitting TRBD1. Germline lookup yields CDR1 LNHNV and CDR2 YYDKDF (reference sequence). The V gene end was trimmed by 4 bases and the J gene end by 2 bases; junction bases not matched to a gene: 4. The CDR3 contains 15 residues. The CDR3 protein is CATSTDRGGNQPQHF. CDR3 coding DNA: TGTGCCACCAGCACCGACAGGGGCGGCAATCAGCCCCAGCATTTT.

The chain couples TRBV3-1 (or the pseudogene TRBV3-2) to TRBJ2-4; weak D call: TRBD1 (6 bases). This CDR3 comprises 15 residues. Germline CDR1 is LGHDT and CDR2 is YNNKEL (reference sequence). V was trimmed by 3 bases and J by 1 base, leaving 10 bases between them. For the CDR3, the DNA is TGTGCCAGCAGCCAGCAGGGGATGGCCAAAAACATTCAGTACTTC. Encoded protein: CASSQQGMAKNIQYF.

This clone was observed at least ten times. The J gene is TRBJ1-3, the V gene TRBV7-8; D remains ambiguous. CDR3 length equals 16 residues. V lost 2 bases, J lost 0 bases, and 11 bases lay in between. Germline values: CDR1 SGHVS, CDR2 FQNEAQ. CDR3 region: CASSLTQASSGNTIYF. The DNA of the CDR3 is TGTGCCAGCAGCTTAACCCAGGCCTCCTCTGGAAACACCATATATTTT.

Here the CDR3 reads CASSYSNSGGYEQYF. The CDR3 DNA is TGTGCCAGCAGTTACTCGAACTCGGGGGGCTACGAGCAGTACTTC. The chain has TRBV6-5 and TRBJ2-7; 7 nucleotides align to TRBD2. Germline CDR1 MNHEY, CDR2 SVGAGI. There are 15 residues in the CDR3. The V gene end was trimmed by 0 bases and the J gene end by 3 bases; junction bases not matched to a gene: 5.

J is TRBJ2-2 and V is TRBV25-1; TRBD2 agrees at 11 bases. The CDR3 runs 17 residues. Germline V lookup: CDR1 MGHDK, CDR2 SYGVNS. The trim removed 3 bases at V and 4 bases at J, leaving 7 bases unmatched. The CDR3 bases are TGTGCCAGCAGTGATAGCCCTAGCGGGGGGCTCACCGGGGAGCTGTTTTTT. As protein: CASSDSPSGGLTGELFF.

This chain connects TRBV15 to TRBJ2-7; 7 bases are shared with TRBD2. Germline values: CDR1 LNHNV, CDR2 YYDKDF (reference sequence). The length of the CDR3 is 14 residues. J gave up 3 bases and V 8 bases, and 10 bases lay outside the gene matches. CDR3 bases: TGTGCCACCGGGCGGGAGTATCACCACTACGAGCAGTACTTC. Encoded protein: CATGREYHHYEQYF. Full variable domain (rest looked up from reference TRBV15 and TRBJ2-7): DAMVIQNPRYQVTQFGKPVTLSCSQTLNHNVMYWYQQKSSQAPKLLFHYYDKDFNNEADTPDNFQSRRPNTSFCFLDIRSPGLGDTAMYLCATGREYHHYEQYFGPGTRLTVT.

The V and J genes are TRBV18 and TRBJ2-5; D is unclear. This CDR3 contains 13 residues. V lost 8 bases and J lost 3, with 13 bases in between. Per the germline V gene, CDR1 is KGHSH and CDR2 is LQKENI. CDR3 DNA sequence: TGTGCCAGCCAACTGGGCCTTAAAGAGACCCAGTACTTC. Translation: CASQLGLKETQYF.

The V gene is TRBV3-1 (or the pseudogene TRBV3-2), the J gene TRBJ2-7, with 7 positions matching TRBD1. CDR1 is LGHDT and CDR2 is YNNKEL in the germline V gene (reference sequence). This CDR3 is 13 amino acids long. V trimming: 3 bases; J trimming: 5 bases; junction bases outside the gene matches: 4. For the CDR3, the DNA is TGTGCCAGCAGCCAGAGGGGGCTAGACGAGCAGTACTTC. Its protein is CASSQRGLDEQYF.

J is TRBJ2-7 and V is TRBV9; D not certain. Germline V gene sequence: CDR1 SGDLS, CDR2 YYNGEE. The germline V and J ends were trimmed by 0 bases and 1 base, with 11 bases remaining between them. CDR3 length equals 15 residues. CDR3 region: CASSVEVGISYEQYF. The CDR3 coding sequence is TGTGCCAGCAGCGTAGAAGTGGGAATATCCTACGAGCAGTACTTC.

The chain joins TRBV27 to TRBJ1-2; no clear D gene. This CDR3 region has 15 residues. The germline V gene encodes CDR1 MNHEY and CDR2 SMNVEV (reference sequence). V lost 5 bases and J 4 bases, leaving 17 bases between the germline ends. CDR3 amino acids: CASSLREIGPYGYTF. The DNA of the CDR3 is TGTGCCAGCAGTCTCCGGGAGATAGGGCCCTATGGCTACACCTTC.

The chain has TRBV5-1 and TRBJ1-2, with 12 bases that match TRBD1. The CDR3 loop spans 16 amino acids. Unmatched junction bases numbered 13, after V lost 4 bases and J lost 9 bases. CDR1 and CDR2 from the germline V gene are SGHRS and YFSETQ. The CDR3 coding sequence is TGCGCCAGCAGCCCGAGAGGGACAGGGGGCTCTATGCGCTACACCTTC. Translated, it gives CASSPRGTGGSMRYTF.

This chain links TRBV2 with TRBJ1-2; weak D call: TRBD1 (6 bases). Per germline, CDR1 SNHLY and CDR2 FYNNEI. Trimming removed 6 bases at V and 7 bases at J, with 15 bases between. The CDR3 extends over 13 amino acids. This CDR3 reads CASRAQGSSGYTF. The CDR3 DNA follows: TGTGCCAGCAGGGCACAGGGAAGTAGTGGCTACACCTTC.

This clone was recorded once. The gene calls are TRBV25-1 and TRBJ1-1; a weak D match, TRBD1 (6 bases). V lost 7 bases, J lost 2 bases, and 11 bases lay in between. Per the germline V gene, CDR1 is MGHDK and CDR2 is SYGVNS. The CDR3 is made up of 13 amino acids. CDR3 bases: TGTGCCAGCACCGGACAGCTTAACACTGAAGCTTTCTTT. Translation: CASTGQLNTEAFF. The whole variable domain, filled in from reference TRBV25-1 and TRBJ1-1, reads EADIYQTPRYLVIGTGKKITLECSQTMGHDKMYWYQQDPGMELHLIHYSYGVNSTEKGDLSSESTVSRIRTEHFPLTLESARPSHTSQYLCASTGQLNTEAFFGQGTRLTVV.

The chain is built from TRBV20-1 and TRBJ2-5; 8 bases line up with TRBD2. The CDR3 is 14 amino acids. Trimming removed 3 bases from V and 5 bases from J; junction bases left unmatched: 8. CDR1 is DFQATT and CDR2 is SNEGSKA in the germline V gene (reference sequence). The CDR3, as DNA: TGCAGTGCTAGTCCGGGGGGGGCGTGGGAGACCCAGTACTTC. Protein: CSASPGGAWETQYF.

The CDR3 is CASSQTGNTIYF. CDR3 in DNA: TGTGCCAGCAGCCAAACAGGAAACACCATATATTTT. The J gene is TRBJ1-3, the V gene TRBV7-9; D is undetermined. The CDR3 has 12 residues. Per germline, CDR1 SEHNR and CDR2 FQNEAQ (reference sequence). The V gene lost 5 bases and the J gene lost 4 bases, with 6 bases spanning the gap.

The rearrangement joins TRBV9 to TRBJ2-2; TRBD1 matches at 11 bases. The germline CDR1 and CDR2 sequences are SGDLS and YYNGEE. The J segment lost 7 bases and the V segment lost 5 bases, leaving 16 bases of the junction unmatched. The CDR3 extends over 18 amino acids. CDR3 sequence: CASSVSSGTGGMGGELFF. The CDR3 DNA follows: TGTGCCAGCAGTGTTTCGTCAGGGACAGGGGGAATGGGCGGGGAGCTGTTTTTT.

The V call is TRBV6-4, the J call TRBJ2-1; TRBD2 is a possible D gene (6 bases). Germline V gene data show CDR1 as MRHNA and CDR2 as SNTAGT. Trimming stripped 5 bases from V and 5 bases from J, with 10 bases between. The CDR3 loop spans 13 amino acids. This CDR3 reads CASSTERDNEQFF. The CDR3 DNA is TGTGCCAGCAGTACAGAGCGGGACAATGAGCAGTTCTTC.

With regard to this clone: Other DNA sequences in this specimen translate into the identical CDR3. The chain links TRBV7-9 to TRBJ1-1; possibly TRBD1 for D (6 bases). CDR1 and CDR2 from the germline V gene are SEHNR and FQNEAQ (reference sequence). The CDR3 spans 13 residues. Trimming pared 2 bases from V and 3 bases from J, leaving 7 bases between. CDR3 coding DNA: TGTGCCAGCAGCTTAACAGGGTACACTGAAGCTTTCTTT. It encodes CASSLTGYTEAFF.

This chain links TRBV7-2 with TRBJ2-3; possibly TRBD1 or TRBD2 for D (5 bases each). V lost 9 bases to trimming and J lost 4 bases, with 20 bases between them. This CDR3 has 15 residues. CDR1 and CDR2 (germline): SGHTA, FQGNSA. CDR3 amino acids: CARPLGTPSADTQYF. Written as DNA, the CDR3 is TGTGCCAGACCGTTAGGGACCCCGTCTGCAGATACGCAGTATTTT.

This clone was seen once. V gene TRBV9 combines with J gene TRBJ1-4; D ambiguous. Trimming left V 3 bases short and J 10 bases short, with 13 bases between. CDR3 length equals 13 residues. Germline CDR1 SGDLS, CDR2 YYNGEE. The CDR3 spells CASSASGGVKLFF. Written as DNA, the CDR3 is TGTGCCAGCAGCGCTAGCGGTGGGGTAAAACTGTTTTTT.

The chain couples TRBV19 to TRBJ2-7, with 10 bases fitting TRBD2. V lost 6 bases to trimming and J lost 3 bases; unmatched junction nucleotides: 8. Germline lookup yields CDR1 LNHDA and CDR2 SQIVND (reference sequence). This CDR3 is built from 15 residues. In nucleotides, the CDR3 is TGTGCCAGTAGCCGTGTAGCGGGGGGTCTCTACGAGCAGTACTTC. Amino acid sequence: CASSRVAGGLYEQYF.

The genes are TRBV29-1 and TRBJ1-2, with 8 bases lining up with TRBD1. V dropped 3 bases and J dropped 4; count of bases not matched to a gene: 10. Germline V gives CDR1 SQVTM, CDR2 ANQGSEA. The CDR3 runs 15 residues. The CDR3 loop is CSVDEDRDRGYGYTF. The CDR3 DNA sequence: TGCAGCGTTGATGAGGACAGGGATAGAGGCTATGGCTACACCTTC.